Below are 19 T cell receptor beta chains sequenced from a single sample in a study of blood T cell repertoires in COVID-19. Only in-frame clones appear in the TCRdb table, and some are missing; sequencing was by immunoSEQ multiplex PCR. Of over 45,000 clones detected, 75% to 90% appear once; the ten largest clones hold approximately 45%. The sequenced sample was peripheral blood. The receptors come from a woman aged 60-70 years with COVID-19, enrolled during active disease.

CDR3 sequence: CASSDGTLNEKLFF. The CDR3 DNA reads TGTGCCAGCAGCGACGGGACTCTTAATGAAAAACTGTTTTTT. V usage is TRBV5-6 and J usage is TRBJ1-4; a weak D match, TRBD1 (5 bases). Germline V gene sequence: CDR1 SGHDT, CDR2 YYEEEE. The CDR3 runs 14 residues. V lost 4 bases, J lost 4 bases, and 11 bases lay in between.

V and J are TRBV7-2 and TRBJ1-2, with 9 bases lining up with TRBD1. Looked up from germline, CDR1 is SGHTA and CDR2 is FQGNSA. The junction had 13 bases not matched to a gene; V was cut back by 5 bases and J by 6 bases. CDR3 size: 16 residues. CDR3 in amino acids: CASSQGGTGFLDGYTF. The CDR3 DNA reads as TGTGCCAGCAGCCAAGGGGGGACAGGGTTTCTGGATGGCTACACCTTC.

This chain joins TRBV29-1 and TRBJ2-3; D gene uncertain. Germline CDR1 SQVTM, CDR2 ANQGSEA. V was clipped by 1 base and J by 1 base, with 9 bases between them. The CDR3 contains 14 residues. The CDR3 sequence is CSVEASLGTDTQYF. CDR3 bases: TGCAGCGTTGAAGCTAGTCTGGGCACAGATACGCAGTATTTT.

This chain joins TRBV7-2 and TRBJ2-1, with 7 bases aligning to TRBD1. With 5 bases clipped from V and 3 bases from J, the junction kept 10 bases outside the gene matches. CDR1 and CDR2 from the germline V gene are SGHTA and FQGNSA. This CDR3 contains 16 residues. The DNA for the CDR3 is TGTGCCAGCAGCACCTCCTCGACAGGGTACTACAATGAGCAGTTCTTC. It encodes CASSTSSTGYYNEQFF.

This chain connects TRBV19 to TRBJ2-1, with TRBD2 as a possible D gene (6 bases). Trimming removed 6 bases at V and 4 bases at J, with 13 bases between. This CDR3 is 14 amino acids long. Germline CDR1 LNHDA, CDR2 SQIVND (reference sequence). The CDR3 reads CASRGGVLYNEQFF. The DNA of the CDR3 is TGTGCCAGTAGGGGGGGAGTTTTATACAATGAGCAGTTCTTC.

This clone was seen only a few times. The chain employs TRBV19 and TRBJ1-6; D gene uncertain. Trimming stripped 7 bases from V and 7 bases from J, with 14 bases between. Germline lookup yields CDR1 LNHDA and CDR2 SQIVND (reference sequence). The CDR3 contains 14 residues. The CDR3 sequence is CASNQVPRNSPLHF. CDR3 nucleotide sequence: TGTGCCAGTAACCAGGTCCCCCGAAATTCACCCCTCCACTTT. The whole variable domain, filled in from reference TRBV19 and TRBJ1-6, reads DGGITQSPKYLFRKEGQNVTLSCEQNLNHDAMYWYRQDPGQGLRLIYYSQIVNDFQKGDIAEGYSVSREKKESFPLTVTSAQKNPTAFYLCASNQVPRNSPLHFGNGTRLTVT.

CDR3 DNA sequence: TGTGCCAGCAGCTTAATAGTGCTAGCCCAAGATACGCAGTATTTT. This codes for CASSLIVLAQDTQYF. The V call is TRBV7-9, the J call TRBJ2-3; D possibly corresponds to TRBD2 (5 bases). There are 15 residues in the CDR3. Per the germline V gene, CDR1 is SEHNR and CDR2 is FQNEAQ (reference sequence). V was pared by 2 bases and J by 5 bases, with 14 bases between.

This chain links TRBV9 with TRBJ2-5, with TRBD2 matching 10 bases. CDR3 size: 16 residues. V lost 2 bases to trimming and J lost 1 base; unmatched junction nucleotides: 5. Germline V gene lookup returns CDR1 SGDLS and CDR2 YYNGEE. The DNA for the CDR3 is TGTGCCAGCAGCGTCGGACTAGCGGAGGGCCAAGAGACCCAGTACTTC. Translating it yields CASSVGLAEGQETQYF.

The chain links TRBV2 to TRBJ2-7, with TRBD1 matching 8 bases. The ends lost 8 bases at V and 1 base at J; junction bases unmatched: 13. This CDR3 region has 16 residues. Germline CDR1 reads SNHLY; CDR2 reads FYNNEI. This CDR3 reads CASFPGQARGSYEQYF. CDR3 bases: TGTGCCAGCTTCCCGGGACAGGCGAGAGGATCCTACGAGCAGTACTTC.

This clone occurred once. This chain joins TRBV6-5 and TRBJ2-3; D is uncertain. The CDR3 totals 15 residues. V lost 0 bases and J 1 base, leaving 8 bases between the germline ends. Germline V gene data show CDR1 as MNHEY and CDR2 as SVGAGI. CDR3 coding DNA: TGTGCCAGCAGTTACTCCGTCTCAGGCACAGATACGCAGTATTTT. Its translation: CASSYSVSGTDTQYF.

The chain has TRBV3-1 (or the pseudogene TRBV3-2) and TRBJ2-3; 9 bases are shared with TRBD2. V lost 1 base and J lost 4; bases outside the gene matches: 3. This CDR3 spans 15 amino acids. Germline V gene data show CDR1 as LGHDT and CDR2 as YNNKEL (reference sequence). CDR3 DNA sequence: TGTGCCAGCAGCCAAGTGGCGGGAGGGGCAGATACGCAGTATTTT. It codes for CASSQVAGGADTQYF.

The chain recombines TRBV6-6 with TRBJ2-2; 8 nucleotides align to TRBD1. Germline CDR1 and CDR2: MNHNY and SVGAGI (reference sequence). The CDR3 runs 17 residues. V shed 5 bases, J shed 6 bases, and the junction held 14 bases outside the gene matches. The CDR3 sequence is CASSPQGAGSDPGELFF. CDR3 sequence (DNA): TGTGCCAGCAGTCCCCAGGGGGCAGGGTCTGATCCCGGGGAGCTGTTTTTT.

The rearrangement uses TRBV7-2 and TRBJ2-7, with D hard to call. Trimming stripped 2 bases from V and 0 bases from J, with 8 bases between. Germline lookup yields CDR1 SGHTA and CDR2 FQGNSA. The CDR3 consists of 14 residues. The CDR3 DNA is TGTGCCAGCAGCTTATCGACGGGCTCCTACGAGCAGTACTTC. This codes for CASSLSTGSYEQYF.

This clone appeared a single time. This chain links TRBV5-4 with TRBJ2-7; 10 bases agree with TRBD2. V was pared by 0 bases and J by 1 base, with 10 bases of the junction left unmatched. Germline CDR1 is SGHNT and CDR2 is YYREEE (reference sequence). The CDR3 has 18 amino acids. CDR3 DNA sequence: TGTGCCAGCAGCTTGGATTTAGCGGGAGGCATCAGGTCCTACGAGCAGTACTTC. It codes for CASSLDLAGGIRSYEQYF.

This chain uses TRBV29-1 with TRBJ2-5; D is undetermined. Germline V gene lookup returns CDR1 SQVTM and CDR2 ANQGSEA. Trimming pared 3 bases from V and 2 bases from J, leaving 4 bases between. The CDR3 length is 11 residues. The CDR3 sequence is CSVEEQETQYF. The CDR3 nucleotides are TGCAGCGTTGAGGAGCAAGAGACCCAGTACTTC.

The CDR3 sequence: CATSNSDRAFDIQYF. The DNA of the CDR3 is TGTGCCACCAGCAACAGCGACAGGGCATTCGACATTCAGTACTTC. The rearrangement uses TRBV15 and TRBJ2-4; 7 bases are shared with TRBD1. The CDR3 extends over 15 amino acids. The V segment lost 4 bases and the J segment 8 bases; nucleotides outside the gene matches: 11. The germline V gene encodes CDR1 LNHNV and CDR2 YYDKDF (reference sequence).

This sequence joins TRBV30 and TRBJ2-4; TRBD1 is a possible D gene (6 bases). CDR1 is GTSNPN and CDR2 is SVGIG in the germline V gene (reference sequence). V lost 7 bases to trimming and J lost 1 base, with 11 bases between them. The CDR3 is 13 residues long. The CDR3 coding sequence is TGTGCCTCCGCACAGGGCGCCAAAAACATTCAGTACTTC. This codes for CASAQGAKNIQYF.

The gene calls are TRBV12-3 or TRBV12-4 and TRBJ1-1, with D tentatively TRBD1 (5 bases). V dropped 5 bases and J dropped 0 bases, with 7 bases sitting between them. This CDR3 spans 13 amino acids. As DNA, the CDR3 is TGTGCCAGCAGTAGGGGATTGAACACTGAAGCTTTCTTT. Encoded protein: CASSRGLNTEAFF.

The chain links TRBV6-5 to TRBJ2-4; 8 nucleotides line up with TRBD2. The CDR3 covers 16 residues. The V gene's germline CDR1 is MNHEY and CDR2 SVGAGI. The J segment lost 3 bases and the V segment lost 2 bases, leaving 6 bases of the junction unmatched. This CDR3 is CASSYTAAGGKNIQYF. CDR3 bases: TGTGCCAGCAGTTACACGGCGGCGGGGGGCAAAAACATTCAGTACTTC.